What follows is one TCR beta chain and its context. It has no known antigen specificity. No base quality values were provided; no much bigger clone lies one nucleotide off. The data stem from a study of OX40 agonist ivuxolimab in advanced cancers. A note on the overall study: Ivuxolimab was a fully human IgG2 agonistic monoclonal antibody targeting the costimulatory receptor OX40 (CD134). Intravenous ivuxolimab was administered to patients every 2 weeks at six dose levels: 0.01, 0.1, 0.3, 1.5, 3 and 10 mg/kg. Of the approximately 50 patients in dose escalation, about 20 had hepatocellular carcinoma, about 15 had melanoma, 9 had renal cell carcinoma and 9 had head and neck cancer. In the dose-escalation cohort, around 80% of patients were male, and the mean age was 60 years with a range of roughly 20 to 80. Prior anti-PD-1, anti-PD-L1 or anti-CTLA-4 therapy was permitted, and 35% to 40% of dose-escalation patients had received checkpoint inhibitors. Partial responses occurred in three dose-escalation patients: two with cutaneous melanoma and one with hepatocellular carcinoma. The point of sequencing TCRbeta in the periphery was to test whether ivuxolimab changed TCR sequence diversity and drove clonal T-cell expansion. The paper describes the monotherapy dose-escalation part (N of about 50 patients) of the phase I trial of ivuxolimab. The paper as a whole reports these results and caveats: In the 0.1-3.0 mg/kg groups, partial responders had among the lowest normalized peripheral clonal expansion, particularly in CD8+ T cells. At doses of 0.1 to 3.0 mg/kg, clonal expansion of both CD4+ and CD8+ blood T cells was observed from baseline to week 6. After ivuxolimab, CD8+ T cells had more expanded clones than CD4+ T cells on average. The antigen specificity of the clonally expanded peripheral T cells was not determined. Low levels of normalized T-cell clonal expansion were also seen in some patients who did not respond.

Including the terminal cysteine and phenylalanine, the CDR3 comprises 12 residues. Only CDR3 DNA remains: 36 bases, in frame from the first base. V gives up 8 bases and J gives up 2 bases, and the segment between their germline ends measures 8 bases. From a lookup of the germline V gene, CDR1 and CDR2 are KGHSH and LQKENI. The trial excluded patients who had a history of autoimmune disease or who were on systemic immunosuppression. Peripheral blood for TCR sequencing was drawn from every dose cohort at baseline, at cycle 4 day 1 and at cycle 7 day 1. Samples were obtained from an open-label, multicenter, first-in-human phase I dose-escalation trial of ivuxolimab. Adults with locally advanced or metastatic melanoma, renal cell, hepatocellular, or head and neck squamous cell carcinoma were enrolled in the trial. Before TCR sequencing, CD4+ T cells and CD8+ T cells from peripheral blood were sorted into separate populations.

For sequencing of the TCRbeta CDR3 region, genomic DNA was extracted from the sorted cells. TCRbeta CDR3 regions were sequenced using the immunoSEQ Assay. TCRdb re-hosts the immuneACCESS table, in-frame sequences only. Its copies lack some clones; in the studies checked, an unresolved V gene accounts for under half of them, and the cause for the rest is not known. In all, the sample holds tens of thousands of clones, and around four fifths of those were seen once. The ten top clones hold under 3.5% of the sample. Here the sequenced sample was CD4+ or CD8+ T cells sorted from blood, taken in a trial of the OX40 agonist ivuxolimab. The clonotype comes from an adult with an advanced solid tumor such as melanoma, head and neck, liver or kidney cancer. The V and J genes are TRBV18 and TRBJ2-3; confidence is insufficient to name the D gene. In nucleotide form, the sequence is TGTGCCAGCCGGTGGTCCACAGATACGCAGTATTTT. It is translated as CASRWSTDTQYF. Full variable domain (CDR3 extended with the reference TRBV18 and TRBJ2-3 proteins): NAGVMQNPRHLVRRRGQEARLRCSPMKGHSHVYWYRQLPEEGLKFMVYLQKENIIDESGMPKERFSAEFPKEGPSILRIQQVVRGDSAAYFCASRWSTDTQYFGPGTRLTVL.